The TCR beta chain described here comes from a study of blood T cell repertoires in COVID-19. On the study more broadly: Donors in the United States, Italy and Spain gave samples during acute or convalescent COVID-19.

Per germline, CDR1 MDHEN and CDR2 SYDVKM. The CDR3 extends over 12 amino acids. With V trimmed by 6 bases and J by 9 bases, 7 bases remained unmatched. Original processing methods: Reference gene primer amplification gave nucleated cell count estimates. Assay: immunoSEQ multiplex PCR; the TCRdb copy retains only in-frame clones and omits some. V and J calls and clone size are copied from that table; D and trimming were computed from the DNA. The table shows some 64,000 clones, with 75% to 80% occurring only once. The V gene is TRBV28, the J gene TRBJ1-1; 7 positions match TRBD1. This clonotype was obtained from a woman between 55 and 75 years old with acute or convalescent COVID-19. Specimen: peripheral blood. CDR3 in amino acids: CASSLQGSKAFF. CDR3 DNA sequence: TGTGCCAGCAGCCTACAGGGGTCGAAAGCTTTCTTT. Filled out from reference TRBV28 and TRBJ1-1, the complete variable domain reads DVKVTQSSRYLVKRTGEKVFLECVQDMDHENMFWYRQDPGLGLRLIYFSYDVKMKEKGDIPEGYSVSREKKERFSLILESASTNQTSMYLCASSLQGSKAFFGQGTRLTVV.